The clone carrying this T cell receptor beta chain was seen repeatedly, ten times or more. Its antigen is currently unknown. This entry is derived from a study of human T cells and chemical hapten exposure. Study summary: Slight volume differences across pooled libraries mainly accounted for varying per-sample TCR yields. Study outcomes and limitations: TCRs whose frequency exceeded 1 in 1000 remained the same following DPC sensitization.

The germline V gene encodes CDR1 MGHDK and CDR2 SYGVNS. CDR3 length: 13 residues. Trimming stripped 6 bases from V and 6 bases from J, with 13 bases between. The study used a library that attached unique molecular identifiers to individual cDNA molecules. Per the authors' pipeline: A per-sample median of around 100,000 TCRs was observed, with a range of about 20,000 to 700,000. TCRdb re-analysed the 5' RACE reads in MiXCR, keeping a single row per CDR3 protein. TCRdb, rather than the study authors, made the V and J calls. The table lists 130,000 or so distinct CDR3 sequences, approximately 4% of them singletons. Someone pulled total RNA out of unfractionated whole blood.

The receptor was derived from a female donor in good health. The chain employs TRBV25-1 and TRBJ2-3, with D maybe TRBD1 (5 bases). The CDR3 is CASRLGAWDTQYF. The DNA of the CDR3 is TGTGCCAGCAGGCTAGGGGCTTGGGATACGCAGTATTTT.